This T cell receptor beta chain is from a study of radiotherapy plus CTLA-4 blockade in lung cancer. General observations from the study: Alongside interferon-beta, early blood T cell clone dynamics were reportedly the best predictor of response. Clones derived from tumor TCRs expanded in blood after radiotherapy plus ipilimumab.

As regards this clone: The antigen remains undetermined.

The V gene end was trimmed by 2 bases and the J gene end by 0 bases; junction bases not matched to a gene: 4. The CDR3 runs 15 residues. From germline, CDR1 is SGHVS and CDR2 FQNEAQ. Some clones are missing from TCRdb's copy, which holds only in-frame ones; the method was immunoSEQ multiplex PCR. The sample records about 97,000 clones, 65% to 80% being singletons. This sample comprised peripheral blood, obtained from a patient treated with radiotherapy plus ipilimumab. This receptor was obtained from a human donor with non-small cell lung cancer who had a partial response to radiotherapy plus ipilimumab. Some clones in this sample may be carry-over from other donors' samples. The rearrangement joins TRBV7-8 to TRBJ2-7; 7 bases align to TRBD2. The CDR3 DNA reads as TGTGCCAGCAGCTTACGGGGGGAGAGCTCCTACGAGCAGTACTTC. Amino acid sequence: CASSLRGESSYEQYF.